The 3 T cell receptor beta chains presented below share a single source sample, sequenced in a study of response to subunit inactivated influenza vaccine. In TCRdb, the RT-PCR reads were re-called with MiXCR into one record per CDR3 protein. The sample has 400,000 to 650,000 distinct CDR3 sequences, around 7.9% seen once. This specimen was PBMCs from blood, taken about 23 months after vaccination. The origin of the receptors is a man aged 50-75 years who received an inactivated influenza vaccine.

The gene calls are TRBV7-2 and TRBJ1-1; D perhaps matches TRBD1 (5 bases). The germline V and J ends were trimmed by 5 bases and 6 bases, with 13 bases remaining between them. This CDR3 has 13 residues. CDR1 is SGHTA, CDR2 FQGNSA, per germline. In DNA, the CDR3 is TGTGCCAGCAGCCAACTGCGGGGGGCTGAAGCTTTCTTT. Translated: CASSQLRGAEAFF.

This clonotype was detected many times. The chain couples TRBV10-3 to TRBJ1-5, with TRBD1 identical over 7 bases. The CDR3 spans 14 residues. Germline lookup yields CDR1 ENHRY and CDR2 SYGVKD. V gave up 3 bases and J gave up 7 bases; unmatched junction bases: 6. The CDR3 sequence: CAISEQDRAQPQHF. The CDR3 nucleotides are TGTGCCATCAGTGAACAAGACAGGGCCCAGCCCCAGCATTTT.

This chain links TRBV6-5 with TRBJ2-5; maybe TRBD1 (6 bases). Per germline, CDR1 MNHEY and CDR2 SVGAGI. The V and J ends lost 0 bases and 2 bases respectively, with 10 bases between them. CDR3 length: 15 amino acids. The CDR3 DNA is TGTGCCAGCAGTTACTCGAGAGGGGGACAAGAGACCCAGTACTTC. Amino acids: CASSYSRGGQETQYF.